These T cell receptor beta chains were read from a single sample in a study of T cell changes during pregnancy in multiple sclerosis. Sequencing was performed with immunoSEQ multiplex PCR; in TCRdb, only in-frame clones are kept and a portion is missing. The sample lists 51,000 or so clones; 90% to 95% were seen once. The sequences come from peripheral blood, collected in the second trimester of pregnancy. The receptor source for this set is a female donor with multiple sclerosis, enrolled in a pregnancy study. The CDR3 runs from the conserved cysteine through the conserved F or W. Each record gives: clone size, V gene, D gene, J gene, CDR3 DNA, CDR3 protein. D genes are given only for firm matches. Clone size is stated in some rows and not others, as once, few, many or a class when expanded.

clone size: -
V gene: TRBV11-2
D gene: TRBD1
J gene: TRBJ2-7
CDR3 DNA: TGTGCCAGCAGCTTAAGAGGGGGCGGTTCCTACGAGCAGTACTTC
CDR3 protein: CASSLRGGGSYEQYF

clone size: -
V gene: TRBV15
D gene: -
J gene: TRBJ1-1
CDR3 DNA: TGTGCCACCAGCAGACCCCAAGGAGGGCACACTGAAGCTTTCTTT
CDR3 protein: CATSRPQGGHTEAFF

clone size: -
V gene: TRBV5-1
D gene: -
J gene: TRBJ2-5
CDR3 DNA: TGCGCCAGCAGCTCACAGGTTCCGGAGACCCAGTACTTC
CDR3 protein: CASSSQVPETQYF

clone size: -
V gene: TRBV11-2
D gene: -
J gene: TRBJ1-4
CDR3 DNA: TGTGCCAGCAGCTTAGGGCGGCAGCCCAATGAAAAACTGTTTTTT
CDR3 protein: CASSLGRQPNEKLFF

clone size: -
V gene: TRBV27
D gene: -
J gene: TRBJ2-5
CDR3 DNA: TGTGCCAGCAGTCCATCCCTCGGGACACTCCAAGAGACCCAGTACTTC
CDR3 protein: CASSPSLGTLQETQYF

clone size: once
V gene: TRBV10-3
D gene: -
J gene: TRBJ1-5
CDR3 DNA: TGTGCCAGCCGGACCAGGGTCAATCAGCCCCAGCATTTT
CDR3 protein: CASRTRVNQPQHF

clone size: -
V gene: TRBV7-2
D gene: -
J gene: TRBJ1-1
CDR3 DNA: TGTGCCAGCAGCTTAACCCTCCCGGGGAGGCTCACTGAAGCTTTCTTT
CDR3 protein: CASSLTLPGRLTEAFF

clone size: -
V gene: TRBV5-1
D gene: -
J gene: TRBJ1-1
CDR3 DNA: TGCGCCAGCAGCGTGGACGCCTATGAAGCTTTCTTT
CDR3 protein: CASSVDAYEAFF

clone size: -
V gene: TRBV2
D gene: TRBD2
J gene: TRBJ2-3
CDR3 DNA: TGTGCCAGCCGGACTAGCGGGAGCGATACGCAGTATTTT
CDR3 protein: CASRTSGSDTQYF

clone size: -
V gene: TRBV28
D gene: -
J gene: TRBJ1-5
CDR3 DNA: TGTGCCAGCGATGAGGGGGGGGGCCTCAATCAGCCCCAGCATTTT
CDR3 protein: CASDEGGGLNQPQHF

clone size: -
V gene: TRBV7-9
D gene: TRBD2
J gene: TRBJ2-1
CDR3 DNA: TGTGCCAGCAGCTTAGACCTAGCGGGTAGCTCCTACAATGAGCAGTTCTTC
CDR3 protein: CASSLDLAGSSYNEQFF

clone size: -
V gene: TRBV19
D gene: TRBD1
J gene: TRBJ1-2
CDR3 DNA: TGTGCCAGTAGCCCTGGGGGACAGAATGGCTACACCTTC
CDR3 protein: CASSPGGQNGYTF

clone size: -
V gene: TRBV7-2
D gene: -
J gene: TRBJ1-6
CDR3 DNA: TGTGCCAGCAGCGCCGCGGGAGGGGGTTCACCCCTCCACTTT
CDR3 protein: CASSAAGGGSPLHF

clone size: -
V gene: TRBV4-1
D gene: -
J gene: TRBJ2-7
CDR3 DNA: TGCGCCAGCAGCCAATCACTTCCGGGAGAACCCCTCTACGAGCAGTACTTC
CDR3 protein: CASSQSLPGEPLYEQYF

clone size: -
V gene: TRBV7-3
D gene: TRBD2
J gene: TRBJ2-3
CDR3 DNA: TGTGCCAGCAGCTTAACACAGAGCGGGAGGGGTCCAGATACGCAGTATTTT
CDR3 protein: CASSLTQSGRGPDTQYF

clone size: -
V gene: TRBV6-4
D gene: -
J gene: TRBJ2-7
CDR3 DNA: TGTGCCAGCAGTGACTCGAAGGTTGCTAGCGTATCCTACGAGCAGTACTTC
CDR3 protein: CASSDSKVASVSYEQYF

clone size: once
V gene: TRBV27
D gene: TRBD1
J gene: TRBJ1-2
CDR3 DNA: TGTGCCAGCAGTCCACATCTAGGGACAGGGAGAAATGGCTACACCTTC
CDR3 protein: CASSPHLGTGRNGYTF

clone size: -
V gene: TRBV5-1
D gene: -
J gene: TRBJ1-1
CDR3 DNA: TGCGCCAGCAGCGGGGACACAAAGAACACTGAAGCTTTCTTT
CDR3 protein: CASSGDTKNTEAFF

clone size: -
V gene: TRBV11-2
D gene: TRBD2
J gene: TRBJ2-7
CDR3 DNA: TGTGCCAGCAGCTTTTGGGAGGGGGAGCAGTACTTC
CDR3 protein: CASSFWEGEQYF

clone size: -
V gene: TRBV18
D gene: TRBD2
J gene: TRBJ2-1
CDR3 DNA: TGTGCCAGCTCACCACGGGGACTAGCGGGTACCGCACGCAATGAGCAGTTCTTC
CDR3 protein: CASSPRGLAGTARNEQFF

clone size: -
V gene: TRBV7-2
D gene: -
J gene: TRBJ2-3
CDR3 DNA: TGTGCCAGCAGCTTAGTGTACACAGATACGCAGTATTTT
CDR3 protein: CASSLVYTDTQYF

clone size: once
V gene: TRBV7-6
D gene: TRBD1
J gene: TRBJ2-5
CDR3 DNA: TGTGCCAGCAGCTCAGCCGACAGGGTGGAGACCCAGTACTTC
CDR3 protein: CASSSADRVETQYF

clone size: -
V gene: TRBV27
D gene: TRBD2
J gene: TRBJ2-1
CDR3 DNA: TGTGCCAGCAGTTTTAGGGCTAGCGGGAGCACTGAGCAGTTCTTC
CDR3 protein: CASSFRASGSTEQFF

clone size: -
V gene: TRBV19
D gene: TRBD2
J gene: TRBJ2-7
CDR3 DNA: TGTGCCAGCTCCCGGACAGGGACTAGCGGGAGTGAGCAGTACTTC
CDR3 protein: CASSRTGTSGSEQYF

clone size: -
V gene: TRBV5-6
D gene: TRBD2
J gene: TRBJ2-1
CDR3 DNA: TGTGCCAGCAGCTATCCGGGACTAGCGAATGAGCAGTTCTTC
CDR3 protein: CASSYPGLANEQFF

clone size: -
V gene: TRBV5-6
D gene: -
J gene: TRBJ2-2
CDR3 DNA: TGTGCCAGCAGCTTGGCCCACATAGCGCCCAACACCGGGGAGCTGTTTTTT
CDR3 protein: CASSLAHIAPNTGELFF

clone size: -
V gene: TRBV2
D gene: -
J gene: TRBJ2-7
CDR3 DNA: TGTGCCAGCAGTGAAGCGATAGTTCCCCCGTGGTACGAGCAGTACTTC
CDR3 protein: CASSEAIVPPWYEQYF

clone size: -
V gene: TRBV18
D gene: -
J gene: TRBJ2-7
CDR3 DNA: TGTGCCAGCTCGCCCAGGACCGGGATTCCCTACGAGCAGTACTTC
CDR3 protein: CASSPRTGIPYEQYF

clone size: -
V gene: TRBV11-3
D gene: -
J gene: TRBJ2-7
CDR3 DNA: TGTGCCAGCAGCTTAGGAGGAGGGACAGTAAACTACGAGCAGTACTTC
CDR3 protein: CASSLGGGTVNYEQYF

clone size: -
V gene: TRBV25-1
D gene: -
J gene: TRBJ1-2
CDR3 DNA: TGTGCCAGCAGTGAATACAGAGCGGGGGGTGGCTACACCTTC
CDR3 protein: CASSEYRAGGGYTF

clone size: -
V gene: TRBV5-6
D gene: TRBD1
J gene: TRBJ1-1
CDR3 DNA: TGTGCCAGCAGCTTCCGGACAGGGGTGAACACTGAAGCTTTCTTT
CDR3 protein: CASSFRTGVNTEAFF

clone size: once
V gene: TRBV29-1
D gene: TRBD2
J gene: TRBJ2-7
CDR3 DNA: TGCAGCGTGTCGACTAGCGGTGTTTTTGGCGAGCAGTACTTC
CDR3 protein: CSVSTSGVFGEQYF